The text below deals with one TCR beta chain. Its antigen is unknown. The investigators amplified TCR beta CDR3 regions from RNA transcripts. HTBI primers were the set used in a first-round RT-PCR of the TCR CDR3. TCRdb ran MiXCR on the multiplex PCR reads and lists one entry per CDR3 protein. The sample has 350,000 or so distinct CDR3 sequences; roughly 15% are singletons. CDR3 length: 13 amino acids. Trimming pared 6 bases from V and 4 bases from J, leaving 15 bases between. Germline assignment: CDR1 SQVTM and CDR2 ANQGSEA. The data were obtained in a study of T cells in Graves' hyperthyroidism and ophthalmopathy. The overall study: It was at initial diagnosis, before any treatment, that peripheral blood was collected.

The study's findings and limits: Ophthalmopathy was distinguished from stable hyperthyroidism by 13 V-J signatures. Blood also contained most expanded thyroid clonotypes above 0.001.

This chain uses TRBV29-1 with TRBJ1-1; no firm D call. This TCR derives from a woman under 40 with Graves' hyperthyroidism that later progressed to Graves' ophthalmopathy. The specimen was blood. CDR3 in amino acids: CSVPRLGGTEAFF. The CDR3 nucleotides read TGCAGCGTCCCACGGTTGGGAGGCACTGAAGCTTTCTTT.